Following are 24 T cell receptor beta chains from one sample sequenced in a study of T cell responses to AZD1222 COVID-19 vaccine. Measured with immunoSEQ multiplex PCR; TCRdb has only the in-frame clones, and not every one. This table holds tens of thousands of clones, approximately 90% found once. Sample: peripheral blood, taken 28 days after the second AZD1222 dose. All receptors come from an adult who received the AZD1222 COVID-19 vaccine.

This clone was observed a few times. This chain uses TRBV28 with TRBJ1-6; 8 positions agree with TRBD1. Trimming cost V 6 bases and J 10 bases; bases outside gene matches: 11. This CDR3 contains 15 residues. Germline V gene data show CDR1 as MDHEN and CDR2 as SYDVKM. The DNA of the CDR3 is TGTGCCAGCAGAATATATTCAGGGGGCGAATCACCCCTCCACTTT. Translated, it gives CASRIYSGGESPLHF.

The rearrangement links TRBV7-2 to TRBJ1-2; D gene ambiguous. Germline assignment: CDR1 SGHTA and CDR2 FQGNSA. Trimming took off 3 bases at V and 8 bases at J, with 10 bases between the two ends. CDR3 length equals 12 residues. The CDR3 DNA reads as TGTGCCAGCAGCTTTTCTGCGGTGGGCTACACCTTC. Encoded protein: CASSFSAVGYTF.

The V and J genes are TRBV7-3 and TRBJ1-1, with D perhaps matching TRBD1 (5 bases). With 3 bases removed from V and 4 bases from J, the gap between germline ends came to 12 bases. Germline assignment: CDR1 SGHTA and CDR2 FQGTGA. The CDR3 totals 14 residues. CDR3 region: CASSFGSGGTEAFF. Here the CDR3 DNA reads TGTGCCAGCAGCTTCGGGAGCGGGGGCACTGAAGCTTTCTTT.

The rearrangement joins TRBV21-1 to TRBJ2-7. TRBV21-1 is given as a pseudogene. The CDR3 loop spans 16 amino acids. The CDR3 nucleotides read TGTGCCAGCAGCAAAGAAGAGGGGATAACCCCCTACGAGCAGTACTTC. As protein: CASSKEEGITPYEQYF.

The V call is TRBV6-5, the J call TRBJ2-2; D not resolved. The CDR3 runs to 13 residues. V lost 2 bases and J 5 bases, leaving 6 bases between the germline ends. Germline V gives CDR1 MNHEY, CDR2 SVGAGI. CDR3: CASSYVETGELFF. The CDR3 DNA follows: TGTGCCAGCAGTTACGTGGAAACCGGGGAGCTGTTTTTT.

V gene TRBV14 combines with J gene TRBJ1-1; D remains unclear. This CDR3 comprises 13 residues. Germline values: CDR1 SGHDN, CDR2 FVKESK. Trimming took 3 bases from V and 3 from J, leaving 8 bases between them. The CDR3 sequence: CASSQQIYTEAFF. The DNA of the CDR3 is TGTGCCAGCAGCCAGCAGATATACACTGAAGCTTTCTTT.

The chain links TRBV11-2 to TRBJ1-1; no reliable D call. Germline V gene lookup returns CDR1 SGHAT and CDR2 FQNNGV. The CDR3 consists of 14 residues. V was pared by 3 bases and J by 4 bases, with 12 bases between. This chain's CDR3 is CASSLKGSGTEAFF. The CDR3 nucleotides are TGTGCCAGCAGCTTGAAAGGGTCGGGCACTGAAGCTTTCTTT.

This chain links TRBV5-4 with TRBJ2-7; D remains unclear. Germline assignment: CDR1 SGHNT and CDR2 YYREEE (reference sequence). The CDR3 spans 13 residues. Trimming left V 0 bases short and J 5 bases short, with 9 bases between. CDR3 coding DNA: TGTGCCAGCAGCTTGGGTTCACACGACGAGCAGTACTTC. It specifies CASSLGSHDEQYF.

The rearrangement joins TRBV5-4 to TRBJ1-2, with D hard to call. The germline V gene encodes CDR1 SGHNT and CDR2 YYREEE (reference sequence). The V and J ends lost 4 bases and 0 bases respectively, with 10 bases between them. CDR3 length: 14 amino acids. The CDR3 DNA reads as TGTGCCAGCAGCACGGACCCAGCTAACTATGGCTACACCTTC. It yields the protein CASSTDPANYGYTF.

The CDR3 reads CASRWGRILGYTF. The CDR3 coding sequence is TGTGCCAGCAGATGGGGCCGGATCCTTGGCTACACCTTC. The chain combines TRBV6-4 with TRBJ1-2; D possibly corresponds to TRBD1 (5 bases). Trimming stripped 6 bases from V and 7 bases from J, with 15 bases between. Germline CDR1 and CDR2: MRHNA and SNTAGT. The CDR3 loop spans 13 amino acids.

This chain connects TRBV9 to TRBJ1-2, with 7 bases aligning to TRBD1. The V and J ends lost 0 bases and 7 bases, in that order; junction bases with no gene match: 3. The CDR3 runs to 13 residues. Germline loops: CDR1 SGDLS, CDR2 YYNGEE. CDR3 nucleotide sequence: TGTGCCAGCAGCGTAGGACAGGGTGGTGGCTACACCTTC. Translation: CASSVGQGGGYTF. The full variable domain, its missing parts supplied by reference TRBV9 and TRBJ1-2, is DSGVTQTPKHLITATGQRVTLRCSPRSGDLSVYWYQQSLDQGLQFLIQYYNGEERAKGNILERFSAQQFPDLHSELNLSSLELGDSALYFCASSVGQGGGYTFGSGTRLTVV.

This sequence joins TRBV5-6 and TRBJ2-1; D unresolved. There are 16 residues in the CDR3. Deletions cut 0 bases from V and 0 bases from J, with 10 bases between. CDR1 and CDR2 (germline): SGHDT, YYEEEE. CDR3 sequence reads: CASSLGRSTSYNEQFF. In DNA form, the CDR3 reads TGTGCCAGCAGCTTGGGTCGGTCTACCTCCTACAATGAGCAGTTCTTC.

The V gene is TRBV24-1, the J gene TRBJ1-2; 7 positions agree with TRBD1. V lost 2 bases, J lost 4 bases, and 6 bases stayed unmatched. The CDR3 extends over 15 amino acids. Germline-derived CDR1 and CDR2 are KGHDR and SFDVKD. The CDR3 DNA reads TGTGCCACCAGTGATTCGGACAGGCTAAGCTATGGCTACACCTTC. The encoded protein is CATSDSDRLSYGYTF.

The rearrangement uses TRBV21-1 and TRBJ2-2. TRBV21-1 is a pseudogene segment. The CDR3 covers 12 residues. CDR3 in DNA: TGTGCCAGCAGCACCCTCCGAGGGGAGCTGTTTTTT. This encodes CASSTLRGELFF.

V is TRBV5-8 and J is TRBJ1-1; D gene uncertain. Germline loops: CDR1 SGHTS, CDR2 YDEGEE. Trimming stripped 5 bases from V and 5 bases from J, with 10 bases between. The length of the CDR3 is 12 residues. The chain's CDR3 is CASRKSGTEAFF. The CDR3 region has the DNA TGTGCCAGCAGGAAATCGGGGACTGAAGCTTTCTTT.

V and J are TRBV27 and TRBJ1-6, with a possible D match to TRBD1 (6 bases). V shed 6 bases and J shed 6 bases, with 15 bases lying between them. This CDR3 is 15 amino acids long. Germline V gives CDR1 MNHEY, CDR2 SMNVEV (reference sequence). The chain's CDR3 is CASSVGTLGNSPLHF. The CDR3, as DNA: TGTGCCAGCAGCGTGGGGACATTGGGTAATTCACCCCTCCACTTT.

The rearrangement joins TRBV28 to TRBJ1-5, with a weak D call TRBD1 (5 bases). Germline loops: CDR1 MDHEN, CDR2 SYDVKM. This CDR3 has 14 amino acids. V was shortened by 6 bases and J by 3 bases, with 12 bases between the two germline ends. The CDR3 spells CASRLGAVNQPQHF. In DNA, the CDR3 is TGTGCCAGCAGGTTAGGGGCAGTCAATCAGCCCCAGCATTTT.

This chain connects TRBV19 to TRBJ1-5; TRBD1 is a possible D gene (5 bases). Trimming pared 6 bases from V and 1 base from J, leaving 13 bases between. Germline V lookup: CDR1 LNHDA, CDR2 SQIVND (reference sequence). The CDR3 totals 15 residues. For the CDR3, the DNA is TGTGCCAGTAGCCTGGTGGGGGGAAGCAATCAGCCCCAGCATTTT. The encoded protein is CASSLVGGSNQPQHF.

The rearrangement joins TRBV4-3 to TRBJ1-5; no firm D call. Trimming pared 0 bases from V and 7 bases from J, leaving 7 bases between. The germline CDR1 and CDR2 sequences are LGHNA and YSLEER. This CDR3 region has 13 residues. CDR3 bases: TGCGCCAGCAGCCAAGATGGCCACCAGCCCCAGCATTTT. Translating it yields CASSQDGHQPQHF.

The CDR3 region is CASSVFSRSEKLFF. The CDR3 nucleotides read TGTGCCAGTAGTGTTTTTTCTAGGAGCGAAAAACTGTTTTTT. The chain is built from TRBV19 and TRBJ1-4; D is unclear. CDR1 and CDR2 (germline): LNHDA, SQIVND (reference sequence). Trimming removed 5 bases from V and 8 bases from J, with 15 bases in between. This CDR3 has 14 amino acids.

The chain combines TRBV9 with TRBJ1-2; D ambiguous. With 0 bases removed from V and 4 bases from J, the gap between germline ends came to 16 bases. Per germline, CDR1 SGDLS and CDR2 YYNGEE. The CDR3 is 16 amino acids. The CDR3 sequence is CASSVGTALTTYGYTF. CDR3 in DNA: TGTGCCAGCAGCGTAGGTACGGCTCTTACAACCTATGGCTACACCTTC.

The chain uses TRBV6-5 and TRBJ1-5, with 7 bases fitting TRBD1. V gave up 6 bases and J gave up 6 bases; unmatched junction bases: 5. The CDR3 consists of 13 residues. Looked up from germline, CDR1 is MNHEY and CDR2 is SVGAGI. In nucleotides, the CDR3 is TGTGCCAGCAGGGCGACAGGGCTTCAGCCCCAGCATTTT. Protein product: CASRATGLQPQHF.

The chain uses TRBV19 and TRBJ2-7; possible D gene TRBD2, 5 bases. V was clipped by 2 bases and J by 7 bases, with 18 bases between them. Germline V gives CDR1 LNHDA, CDR2 SQIVND (reference sequence). The CDR3 runs to 15 residues. CDR3 sequence reads: CASSIRSDRGSEQYF. CDR3 nucleotide sequence: TGTGCCAGTAGTATAAGGTCGGACCGAGGGTCAGAGCAGTACTTC.

This clone appeared once. This rearrangement joins TRBV6-5 to TRBJ1-6; D is possibly TRBD1 (5 bases). The length of the CDR3 is 14 residues. Germline assignment: CDR1 MNHEY and CDR2 SVGAGI. V lost 7 bases and J lost 8, with 15 bases in between. The CDR3: CASTLGQSHSPLHF. Written as DNA, the CDR3 is TGTGCCAGCACCCTGGGGCAGAGCCATTCACCCCTCCACTTT.